This T cell receptor beta chain was captured by sequencing in a study of shared clonotypes between healthy human individuals. Across the study: Each donor had three CD4 naive, three CD4 memory, two CD8 naive and one CD8 memory plate.

Trimming shortened V by 4 bases and J by 2 bases, and 10 bases separated the two germline ends. The CDR3 is 14 residues long. Per the germline V gene, CDR1 is KGHSH and CDR2 is LQKENI. Deep was the level at which the assay was run. In replicate PCRs of sorted subsets, about 200 ng DNA, tens of thousands of T cell genomes, was used. The data were produced by immunoSEQ multiplex PCR, yet TCRdb's version contains in-frame clones alone and is incomplete. This sample has roughly 1 million clones, with about four fifths found just once. The chain couples TRBV18 to TRBJ2-3; no clear D. The receptor was derived from a man between 18 and 35 years old in good health. Some clones in this sample may be carry-over from other donors' samples. Sequencing was done on a sample of memory CD4+ T cells from PBMCs. Documented subset: CD45RA-negative fraction. The CDR3 DNA reads TGTGCCAGCTCACGAGGCCCCGACACAGATACGCAGTATTTT. It translates to CASSRGPDTDTQYF. Filled out from reference TRBV18 and TRBJ2-3, the complete variable domain reads NAGVMQNPRHLVRRRGQEARLRCSPMKGHSHVYWYRQLPEEGLKFMVYLQKENIIDESGMPKERFSAEFPKEGPSILRIQQVVRGDSAAYFCASSRGPDTDTQYFGPGTRLTVL.